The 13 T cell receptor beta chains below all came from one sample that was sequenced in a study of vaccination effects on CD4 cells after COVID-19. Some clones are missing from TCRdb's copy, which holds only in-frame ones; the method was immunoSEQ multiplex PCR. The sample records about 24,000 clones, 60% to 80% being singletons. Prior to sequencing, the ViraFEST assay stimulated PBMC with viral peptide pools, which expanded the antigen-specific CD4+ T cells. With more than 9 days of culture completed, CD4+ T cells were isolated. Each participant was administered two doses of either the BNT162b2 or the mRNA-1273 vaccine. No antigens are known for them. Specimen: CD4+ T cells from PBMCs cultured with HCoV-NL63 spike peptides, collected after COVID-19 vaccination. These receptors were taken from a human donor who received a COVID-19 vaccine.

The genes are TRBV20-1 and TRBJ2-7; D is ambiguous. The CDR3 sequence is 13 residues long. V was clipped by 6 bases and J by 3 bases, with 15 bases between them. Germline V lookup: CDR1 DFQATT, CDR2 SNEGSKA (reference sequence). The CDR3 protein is CSASSSIYYEQYF. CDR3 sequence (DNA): TGCAGTGCCAGTAGCAGCATCTACTACGAGCAGTACTTC.

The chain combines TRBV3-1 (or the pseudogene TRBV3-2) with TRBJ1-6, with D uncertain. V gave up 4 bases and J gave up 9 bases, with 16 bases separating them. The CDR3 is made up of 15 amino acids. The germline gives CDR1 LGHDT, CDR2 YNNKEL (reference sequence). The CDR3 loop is CASSPQDTWGSPLHF. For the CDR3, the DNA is TGTGCCAGCAGCCCCCAAGACACCTGGGGTTCACCCCTCCACTTT.

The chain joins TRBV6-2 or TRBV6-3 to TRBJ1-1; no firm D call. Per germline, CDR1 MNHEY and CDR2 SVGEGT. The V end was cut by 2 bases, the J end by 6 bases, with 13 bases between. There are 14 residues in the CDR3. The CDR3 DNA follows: TGTGCCAGCAGTTACCTCCGGCAAGCCTCTGAAGCTTTCTTT. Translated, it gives CASSYLRQASEAFF.

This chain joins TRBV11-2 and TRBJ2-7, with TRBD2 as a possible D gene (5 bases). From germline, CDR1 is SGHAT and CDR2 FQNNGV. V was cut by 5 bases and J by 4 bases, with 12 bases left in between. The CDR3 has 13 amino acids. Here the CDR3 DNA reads TGTGCCAGCAGCATTACTAGAGTTTACGAGCAGTACTTC. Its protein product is CASSITRVYEQYF.

The CDR3 nucleotides read TGTGCCAGCAGCCCGGGCACCCTCTCCTACGAGCAGTACTTC. Translated, it gives CASSPGTLSYEQYF. V usage is TRBV7-9 and J usage is TRBJ2-7; D remains ambiguous. The CDR3 has 14 residues. Per the germline V gene, CDR1 is SEHNR and CDR2 is FQNEAQ (reference sequence). V lost 5 bases, J lost 0 bases, and 11 bases lay in between.

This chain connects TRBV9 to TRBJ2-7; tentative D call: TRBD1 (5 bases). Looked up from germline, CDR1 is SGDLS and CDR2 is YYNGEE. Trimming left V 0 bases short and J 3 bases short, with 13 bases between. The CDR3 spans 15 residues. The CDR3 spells CASSVVAGASYEQYF. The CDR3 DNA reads TGTGCCAGCAGCGTAGTCGCTGGGGCCAGCTACGAGCAGTACTTC.

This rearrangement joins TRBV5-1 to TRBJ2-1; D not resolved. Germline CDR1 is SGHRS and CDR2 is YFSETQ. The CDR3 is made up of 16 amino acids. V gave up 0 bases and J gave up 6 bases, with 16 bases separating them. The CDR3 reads CASSLAQAPPANEQFF. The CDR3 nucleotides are TGCGCCAGCAGCTTGGCCCAAGCTCCTCCCGCCAATGAGCAGTTCTTC.

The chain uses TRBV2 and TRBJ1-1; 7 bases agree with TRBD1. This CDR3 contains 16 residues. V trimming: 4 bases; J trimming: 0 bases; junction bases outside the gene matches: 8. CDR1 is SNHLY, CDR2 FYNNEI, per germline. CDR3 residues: CASSGSGGVMNTEAFF. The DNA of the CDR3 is TGTGCCAGCAGTGGATCAGGGGGGGTCATGAACACTGAAGCTTTCTTT.

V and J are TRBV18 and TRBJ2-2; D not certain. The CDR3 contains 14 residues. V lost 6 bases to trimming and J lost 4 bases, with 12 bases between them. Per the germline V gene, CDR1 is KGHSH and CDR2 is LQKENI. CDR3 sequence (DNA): TGTGCCAGCTCCCCCCAGGAAGGCACCGGGGAGCTGTTTTTT. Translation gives CASSPQEGTGELFF.

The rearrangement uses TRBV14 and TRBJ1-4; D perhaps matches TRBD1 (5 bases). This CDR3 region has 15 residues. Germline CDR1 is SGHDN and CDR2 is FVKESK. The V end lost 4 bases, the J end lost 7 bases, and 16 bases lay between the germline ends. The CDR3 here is CASSLAGGGSEKLFF. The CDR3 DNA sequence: TGTGCCAGCAGCCTAGCCGGGGGAGGGAGTGAAAAACTGTTTTTT.

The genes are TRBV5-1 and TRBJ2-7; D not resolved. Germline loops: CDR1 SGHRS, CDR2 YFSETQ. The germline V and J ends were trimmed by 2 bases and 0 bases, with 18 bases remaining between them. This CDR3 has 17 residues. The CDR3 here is CASSFSQPPSSSYEQYF. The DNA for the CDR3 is TGCGCCAGCAGCTTCTCGCAGCCACCTTCGAGCTCCTACGAGCAGTACTTC.

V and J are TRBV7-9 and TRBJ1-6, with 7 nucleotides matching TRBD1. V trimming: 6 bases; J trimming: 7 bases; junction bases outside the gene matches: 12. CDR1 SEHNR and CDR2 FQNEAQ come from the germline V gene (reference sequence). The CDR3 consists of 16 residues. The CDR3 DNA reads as TGTGCCAGCAGTTATAGTCGACAGGGCCTAAATTCACCCCTCCACTTT. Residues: CASSYSRQGLNSPLHF.

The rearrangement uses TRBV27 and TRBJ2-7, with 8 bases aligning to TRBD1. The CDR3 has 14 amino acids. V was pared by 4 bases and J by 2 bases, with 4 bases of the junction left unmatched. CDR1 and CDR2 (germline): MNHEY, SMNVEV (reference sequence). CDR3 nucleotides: TGTGCCAGCAGTTCGGGACAGGTCGCCTACGAGCAGTACTTC. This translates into CASSSGQVAYEQYF.